These 15 T cell receptor beta chains were sequenced from one sample in a study of cytomegalovirus exposure and HLA in healthy donors. The method was immunoSEQ multiplex PCR; TCRdb's version includes in-frame clones alone and lacks a portion of them. The sample records tens of thousands of clones, roughly 93% being singletons. The specimen was PBMCs. The receptor source for this set is a young woman in good health and CMV-seronegative.

CDR3 in DNA: TGCGCCAGCAGCTTGGCGGATACGCAGTATTTT. The encoded protein is CASSLADTQYF. The chain is built from TRBV5-1 and TRBJ2-3; no definite D call. The ends were cut back, 0 bases at V and 6 bases at J, with 2 bases in the middle. CDR3 length equals 11 residues. CDR1 is SGHRS and CDR2 is YFSETQ in the germline V gene.

The rearrangement joins TRBV7-9 to TRBJ2-7; tentatively, D is TRBD2 (5 bases). V dropped 7 bases and J dropped 0 bases, with 16 bases sitting between them. There are 15 residues in the CDR3. CDR1 and CDR2 from the germline V gene are SEHNR and FQNEAQ (reference sequence). The CDR3 nucleotides read TGTGCCAGCACCACCGTTTTGGGGAGCTCCTACGAGCAGTACTTC. Its translation is CASTTVLGSSYEQYF.

The chain uses TRBV30 and TRBJ1-2; weak D call: TRBD1 (6 bases). Germline values: CDR1 GTSNPN, CDR2 SVGIG (reference sequence). This CDR3 has 14 residues. Trimming shortened V by 4 bases and J by 4 bases, and 16 bases separated the two germline ends. Here the CDR3 reads CAWTPGGRSYGYTF. CDR3 DNA sequence: TGTGCCTGGACCCCCGGGGGGCGCAGCTATGGCTACACCTTC. Variable domain in full (rest from reference TRBV30 and TRBJ1-2): SQTIHQWPATLVQPVGSPLSLECTVEGTSNPNLYWYRQAAGRGLQLLFYSVGIGQISSEVPQNLSASRPQDRQFILSSKKLLLSDSGFYLCAWTPGGRSYGYTFGSGTRLTVV.

The chain combines TRBV10-3 with TRBJ1-4, with TRBD1 as a possible D gene (6 bases). The CDR3 is 16 amino acids. The V and J ends lost 2 bases and 7 bases respectively, with 17 bases between them. Germline CDR1 and CDR2: ENHRY and SYGVKD. The CDR3 DNA sequence: TGTGCCATCAGTGAGCTTAAGCCCGGGACACCTGAAAAACTGTTTTTT. Its protein product is CAISELKPGTPEKLFF.

V gene TRBV15 combines with J gene TRBJ1-5; D possibly corresponds to TRBD1 (6 bases). CDR1 LNHNV and CDR2 YYDKDF come from the germline V gene (reference sequence). Trimming stripped 5 bases from V and 5 bases from J, with 10 bases between. The CDR3 extends over 13 amino acids. The CDR3 DNA is TGTGCCACCAGCCTGAAGGGGGATCAGCCCCAGCATTTT. This sequence encodes CATSLKGDQPQHF.

CDR3 protein: CASSLYTGNTEAFF. The CDR3 bases are TGTGCCAGCAGCTTATATACGGGGAACACTGAAGCTTTCTTT. This chain joins TRBV7-8 and TRBJ1-1; D not resolved. The CDR3 covers 14 residues. Trimming took off 2 bases at V and 1 base at J, with 8 bases between the two ends. Germline V gene sequence: CDR1 SGHVS, CDR2 FQNEAQ.

V is TRBV9 and J is TRBJ1-3, with 10 bases identical to TRBD1. Germline V gene lookup returns CDR1 SGDLS and CDR2 YYNGEE. Losses at the gene ends were 1 base for V and 0 bases for J; bases not matched to a gene: 13. This CDR3 has 20 residues. CDR3 amino acids: CASSVRDRGILVTSGNTIYF. The DNA for the CDR3 is TGTGCCAGCAGCGTACGGGACAGGGGAATTTTGGTCACCTCTGGAAACACCATATATTTT. Together with reference TRBV9 and TRBJ1-3, the CDR3 gives the full variable domain: DSGVTQTPKHLITATGQRVTLRCSPRSGDLSVYWYQQSLDQGLQFLIQYYNGEERAKGNILERFSAQQFPDLHSELNLSSLELGDSALYFCASSVRDRGILVTSGNTIYFGEGSWLTVV.

Turning to this clone: The junction does not match germline at one end; this may be a read error. V is TRBV5-1 and J is TRBJ2-7, with 8 bases lining up with TRBD1. The CDR3 spans 14 residues. From germline, CDR1 is SGHRS and CDR2 YFSETQ. CDR3 amino acids: CASSLAGGGYEQYF. CDR3 in DNA: TGTGCCAGCAGCTTGGCAGGGGGCGGTTACGAGCAGTACTTC.

The chain recombines TRBV29-1 with TRBJ2-3; 14 bases agree with TRBD2. After removal of 5 bases from V and 3 bases from J, the junction contained 16 bases not matched to a gene. This CDR3 comprises 19 residues. Germline assignment: CDR1 SQVTM and CDR2 ANQGSEA. In DNA, the CDR3 is TGCAGCGTTTTAAGTAATTTTCGACTAGCGGGAGGGTGGACAGATACGCAGTATTTT. Protein: CSVLSNFRLAGGWTDTQYF.

The gene calls are TRBV7-2 and TRBJ1-2, with 7 bases fitting TRBD1. CDR1 is SGHTA and CDR2 is FQGNSA in the germline V gene. This CDR3 has 13 residues. Trimming cost V 3 bases and J 8 bases; bases outside gene matches: 6. The CDR3 loop is CASSFPVGGGYTF. The CDR3 region has the DNA TGTGCCAGCAGCTTCCCGGTAGGGGGCGGCTACACCTTC.

V is TRBV28 and J is TRBJ2-1; TRBD2 matches at 11 bases. This CDR3 is built from 16 residues. V was pared by 6 bases and J by 4 bases, with 8 bases of the junction left unmatched. Germline assignment: CDR1 MDHEN and CDR2 SYDVKM. The CDR3 is CASSSAGTSGYNEQFF. The CDR3 bases are TGTGCCAGCAGCTCAGCCGGGACTAGCGGATACAATGAGCAGTTCTTC.

The V call is TRBV5-1, the J call TRBJ2-1; 7 bases are a match to TRBD1. This CDR3 contains 17 residues. Germline-derived CDR1 and CDR2 are SGHRS and YFSETQ. The junction had 19 bases not matched to a gene; V was cut back by 6 bases and J by 7 bases. This chain's CDR3 is CASTPARVGQTRNEQFF. DNA for the CDR3: TGCGCCAGCACCCCCGCGCGAGTGGGACAGACACGTAATGAGCAGTTCTTC.

This sequence joins TRBV27 and TRBJ2-1; 7 bases fit TRBD2. Germline CDR1 is MNHEY and CDR2 is SMNVEV (reference sequence). The CDR3 is 16 residues long. The ends lost 2 bases at V and 4 bases at J; junction bases unmatched: 8. As DNA, the CDR3 is TGTGCCAGCAGTTTACGGGCTAGCGGCCTGTACAATGAGCAGTTCTTC. Translated: CASSLRASGLYNEQFF.

The chain has TRBV5-1 and TRBJ2-5; 8 bases are a match to TRBD1. The length of the CDR3 is 13 residues. The germline V gene has CDR1 SGHRS and CDR2 YFSETQ. Germline trimming cut 5 bases from V and 4 bases from J; bases unmatched to any gene: 4. The CDR3 DNA reads TGCGCCAGCAGGGGCAGGGGGCTAGAGACCCAGTACTTC. Amino acid sequence: CASRGRGLETQYF.

This clone was detected once. The chain links TRBV4-2 to TRBJ2-4; the D gene is possibly TRBD1 (5 bases). The CDR3 has 19 residues. Germline loops: CDR1 LGHNA, CDR2 YNFKEQ. V was shortened by 2 bases and J by 0 bases, with 20 bases between the two germline ends. The CDR3 DNA reads as TGTGCCAGCAGCCAACCTCACCTAGGGGTGAATCTAGCCAAAAACATTCAGTACTTC. Translated: CASSQPHLGVNLAKNIQYF.